Below, 9 T cell receptor beta chains from the same sample are listed, as sequenced in a study of T cell responses to AZD1222 COVID-19 vaccine. TCRdb's table, derived via immunoSEQ multiplex PCR, lists solely in-frame clones and lacks some. The profile shows fewer than 200,000 clones, 70% to 90% of them singletons. The specimen comprised peripheral blood, sampled on day 0 of AZD1222 vaccination. The receptors were gathered from an adult in good health.

The chain couples TRBV9 to TRBJ1-1; weak D call: TRBD1 (6 bases). V was shortened by 4 bases and J by 4 bases, with 11 bases between the two germline ends. The germline V gene has CDR1 SGDLS and CDR2 YYNGEE. The CDR3 runs 13 residues. CDR3 amino acids: CASSRDTGTEAFF. CDR3 bases: TGTGCCAGCAGCAGGGACACGGGCACTGAAGCTTTCTTT.

The chain joins TRBV10-1 to TRBJ2-3, with 8 positions matching TRBD1. Per the germline V gene, CDR1 is WNHNN and CDR2 is SYGVQD (reference sequence). CDR3 size: 22 residues. V shed 1 base, J shed 4 bases, and the junction held 25 bases outside the gene matches. The CDR3 protein is CASSECLGPNPCPDREADTQYF. The CDR3 region has the DNA TGCGCCAGCAGTGAGTGCTTGGGCCCCAACCCTTGTCCGGACAGGGAAGCAGATACGCAGTATTTT.

The chain joins TRBV7-9 to TRBJ2-3, with TRBD1 matching 8 bases. The J segment lost 6 bases and the V segment lost 2 bases, leaving 7 bases of the junction unmatched. The germline V gene has CDR1 SEHNR and CDR2 FQNEAQ (reference sequence). This CDR3 is built from 15 residues. CDR3 amino acids: CASSLMAGGRDTQYF. In DNA, the CDR3 is TGTGCCAGCAGCTTAATGGCAGGGGGCCGTGATACGCAGTATTTT.

The CDR3 protein is CASSLGLAIEQFF. The CDR3 DNA reads TGTGCCAGCAGCTTGGGCCTAGCCATTGAGCAGTTCTTC. The chain carries TRBV5-4 and TRBJ2-1, with D perhaps matching TRBD2 (5 bases). The ends were cut back, 0 bases at V and 9 bases at J, with 10 bases in the middle. The CDR3 spans 13 residues. Germline V gene lookup returns CDR1 SGHNT and CDR2 YYREEE (reference sequence).

V gene TRBV5-1 combines with J gene TRBJ1-3; D unclear. This CDR3 comprises 16 residues. Between the trimmed V and J ends, which lost 0 bases and 0 bases, there was a span of 10 bases. The germline V gene encodes CDR1 SGHRS and CDR2 YFSETQ. DNA for the CDR3: TGCGCCAGCAGCTTGGCCGCAGCCAACTCTGGAAACACCATATATTTT. As protein: CASSLAAANSGNTIYF.

This clone was counted between two and nine times. This chain connects TRBV2 to TRBJ1-5, with no clear D. This CDR3 contains 14 residues. Germline CDR1 SNHLY, CDR2 FYNNEI. The V end was cut by 6 bases, the J end by 4 bases, with 13 bases between. Here the CDR3 reads CASRVSTPNQPQHF. The CDR3 nucleotides read TGTGCCAGCAGGGTTTCGACTCCTAATCAGCCCCAGCATTTT.

The V gene is TRBV28, the J gene TRBJ2-7, with 9 bases matching TRBD1. V shed 2 bases, J shed 1 base, and the junction held 3 bases outside the gene matches. The germline gives CDR1 MDHEN, CDR2 SYDVKM. This CDR3 region has 15 residues. CDR3 sequence reads: CASSLPGQGSYEQYF. CDR3 coding DNA: TGTGCCAGCAGTTTACCGGGACAGGGTTCCTACGAGCAGTACTTC.

This rearrangement joins TRBV3-1 (or the pseudogene TRBV3-2) to TRBJ2-7; D is perhaps TRBD1 (5 bases). Germline CDR1 and CDR2: LGHDT and YNNKEL (reference sequence). V dropped 0 bases and J dropped 2 bases, with 11 bases sitting between them. The CDR3 sequence is 15 residues long. The CDR3 nucleotides read TGTGCCAGCAGCCAAGAGCAAGGGGTCCCCTACGAGCAGTACTTC. This encodes CASSQEQGVPYEQYF.

The chain is built from TRBV5-4 and TRBJ2-5; no clear D. Germline V lookup: CDR1 SGHNT, CDR2 YYREEE (reference sequence). This CDR3 has 11 residues. The V end lost 0 bases, the J end lost 7 bases, and 4 bases lay between the germline ends. CDR3 sequence: CASSLGTTQYF. In DNA form, the CDR3 reads TGTGCCAGCAGCTTGGGGACGACCCAGTACTTC.